Following are 14 T cell receptor beta chains from one sample sequenced in a study of blood T cell repertoires in COVID-19. Clones were read by immunoSEQ multiplex PCR, and TCRdb kept only the in-frame ones, dropping some. Altogether about 50,000 clones are present, around 83% being singletons, with the ten largest covering around 6%. The sequenced sample consisted of peripheral blood. Receptors were obtained from a woman older than 75 with acute or convalescent COVID-19.

The chain recombines TRBV11-2 with TRBJ2-3; the match to TRBD1 covers 9 bases. Losses at the gene ends were 2 bases for V and 1 base for J; bases not matched to a gene: 7. Germline V gives CDR1 SGHAT, CDR2 FQNNGV. The CDR3 is 17 amino acids. The CDR3: CASSLTGTGWGTDTQYF. Written as DNA, the CDR3 is TGTGCCAGCAGCTTAACCGGGACAGGGTGGGGCACAGATACGCAGTATTTT.

The V gene is TRBV18, the J gene TRBJ1-1, with TRBD1 as a possible D gene (5 bases). CDR3 length: 15 residues. Germline CDR1 reads KGHSH; CDR2 reads LQKENI. V was pared by 5 bases and J by 1 base, with 14 bases between. CDR3 DNA: TGTGCCAGCTCATCCGGCGGGGGAGGGAACACTGAAGCTTTCTTT. Translated, it gives CASSSGGGGNTEAFF.

The chain combines TRBV6-5 with TRBJ2-7; the D gene is possibly TRBD1 (5 bases). Germline values: CDR1 MNHEY, CDR2 SVGAGI. The CDR3 length is 13 residues. V dropped 2 bases and J dropped 2 bases, with 7 bases sitting between them. CDR3 DNA: TGTGCCAGCAGTTACGGGGCTACCTACGAGCAGTACTTC. Its translation: CASSYGATYEQYF.

The chain couples TRBV21-1 to TRBJ2-5; TRBD2, the D gene given by the table, was not confirmed from the DNA. TRBV21-1 is a listed pseudogene. This CDR3 has 16 residues. The CDR3 protein is CASPGVVAGGLGGQYF. CDR3 nucleotides: TGTGCCAGTCCAGGGGTAGTAGCGGGGGGCCTGGGTGGCCAGTACTTC.

The chain links TRBV10-1 to TRBJ1-2; TRBD1 matches 7 bases. The CDR3 contains 16 residues. Germline-derived CDR1 and CDR2 are WNHNN and SYGVQD (reference sequence). The junction had 13 bases not matched to a gene; V was cut back by 5 bases and J by 4 bases. The CDR3 DNA sequence: TGCGCCAGCAGTATCGCCGCCGACAGGGCCCCCTATGGCTACACCTTC. Protein: CASSIAADRAPYGYTF.

This sequence joins TRBV18 and TRBJ2-5; D unclear. This CDR3 region has 14 residues. V was cut by 3 bases and J by 5 bases, with 13 bases left in between. From germline, CDR1 is KGHSH and CDR2 LQKENI. Here the CDR3 DNA reads TGTGCCAGCTCACCCCGAACTGGTCGGGAGACCCAGTACTTC. Amino acid sequence: CASSPRTGRETQYF.

The V gene is TRBV3-1 (or the pseudogene TRBV3-2), the J gene TRBJ1-2, with 9 bases matching TRBD1. The germline V gene encodes CDR1 LGHDT and CDR2 YNNKEL (reference sequence). V shed 6 bases and J 9 bases; nucleotides not matched to a gene: 8. The CDR3 extends over 13 amino acids. In nucleotides, the CDR3 is TGTGCCAGCAGACGCCGGGACAGGGAGAGCTACACCTTC. This codes for CASRRRDRESYTF.

This clone was picked up one time. The gene calls are TRBV2 and TRBJ2-1; 7 nucleotides agree with TRBD1. V shed 6 bases and J 1 base; nucleotides not matched to a gene: 6. Germline V lookup: CDR1 SNHLY, CDR2 FYNNEI. CDR3 size: 15 residues. CDR3 bases: TGTGCCAGCAGCCAGGGGGTCGGGTCCTACAATGAGCAGTTCTTC. It codes for CASSQGVGSYNEQFF.

This rearrangement joins TRBV27 to TRBJ1-2; tentative D call: TRBD1 (6 bases). This CDR3 has 14 amino acids. V gave up 5 bases and J gave up 4 bases, with 14 bases separating them. From germline, CDR1 is MNHEY and CDR2 SMNVEV (reference sequence). Here the CDR3 reads CASSPGTPPYGYTF. The CDR3 DNA is TGTGCCAGCAGTCCCGGGACACCACCCTATGGCTACACCTTC.

For the CDR3, the DNA is TGTGCCAGCAAACGACTAGCGGGGGCTCCAGATACGCAGTATTTT. It is translated as CASKRLAGAPDTQYF. V usage is TRBV2 and J usage is TRBJ2-3; 12 bases align to TRBD2. The CDR3 loop spans 15 amino acids. CDR1 and CDR2 (germline): SNHLY, FYNNEI. The V and J ends lost 7 bases and 4 bases, in that order; junction bases with no gene match: 6.

This clone was observed a handful of times. This chain connects TRBV6-1 to TRBJ1-3, with D unresolved. The CDR3 is 14 residues long. V lost 2 bases and J lost 0, with 5 bases in between. CDR1 is MNHNS and CDR2 is SASEGT in the germline V gene. The CDR3 DNA follows: TGTGCCAGCAGTGAACCTTTCTCTGGAAACACCATATATTTT. Translating it yields CASSEPFSGNTIYF.

This clone is large (0.1 to 1%) within its sample. This rearrangement joins TRBV7-9 to TRBJ1-1; D remains ambiguous. Germline-derived CDR1 and CDR2 are SEHNR and FQNEAQ (reference sequence). V lost 1 base and J lost 0, with 6 bases in between. There are 14 residues in the CDR3. The DNA of the CDR3 is TGTGCCAGCAGCTTAGTCAGGCTGAACACTGAAGCTTTCTTT. Translation gives CASSLVRLNTEAFF.

The chain recombines TRBV5-1 with TRBJ2-1, with D possibly TRBD1 on 6 matching bases. The V gene's germline CDR1 is SGHRS and CDR2 YFSETQ. V was clipped by 0 bases and J by 8 bases, with 15 bases between them. The CDR3 runs 15 residues. The DNA of the CDR3 is TGCGCCAGCAGCTTGGGAGACAGGTTTGAGGATGAGCAGTTCTTC. It specifies CASSLGDRFEDEQFF.

The chain recombines TRBV6-5 with TRBJ1-2; weak D call: TRBD1 (6 bases). Per germline, CDR1 MNHEY and CDR2 SVGAGI. The CDR3 extends over 13 amino acids. V lost 7 bases and J lost 5, with 14 bases in between. The CDR3 loop reads CASTRTVEYGYTF. The CDR3 bases are TGTGCCAGCACCCGGACAGTTGAATATGGCTACACCTTC.